The rows below give T cell receptor beta chains drawn from one sample of a study of STAT3 mutations in large granular lymphocyte leukemia. Using immunoSEQ multiplex PCR, the repertoire was profiled, and TCRdb retains in-frame clones only, with some absent. The sample has about 16,000 clones, approximately 84% seen once; the top ten hold about 8.1%. The sequencing sample was made of peripheral blood mononuclear cells. Every receptor here comes from a man aged 45-60 years with T-cell large granular lymphocyte leukemia. Some clones in this sample may be carry-over from other donors' samples. CDR3s include the opening cysteine and the closing phenylalanine or tryptophan. D genes are given only for firm matches. Size tells how often a clone was seen (once, few, many) or the class of an expanded clone, and some rows leave it out.

TRBJ2-7 | 17 | TRBV12-1 | NA | NA | CASSFIYPRDRGGEQYF | TGTGCCAGCAGCTTCATATACCCCCGGGACAGGGGCGGGGAGCAGTACTTC
TRBJ1-2 | 14 | TRBV29-1 | NA | TRBD1 | CSVSDRGGTYGYTF | TGCAGCGTTTCCGACAGGGGCGGTACCTATGGCTACACCTTC
TRBJ2-7 | 15 | TRBV5-8 | NA | NA | CASSLIREQSYEQYF | TGTGCCAGCAGCTTGATCAGGGAGCAATCCTACGAGCAGTACTTC
TRBJ2-3 | 16 | TRBV29-1 | NA | TRBD1 | CSVRQGRDRGTDTQYF | TGCAGCGTGAGACAAGGCCGGGACAGAGGCACAGATACGCAGTATTTT
TRBJ1-1 | 15 | TRBV18 | NA | NA | CASSPPGPRNTEAFF | TGTGCCAGCTCACCACCGGGACCCAGGAACACTGAAGCTTTCTTT
TRBJ1-4 | 12 | TRBV30 | NA | NA | CAWTATNEKLFF | TGTGCCTGGACAGCAACTAATGAAAAACTGTTTTTT
TRBJ2-1 | 11 | TRBV30 | NA | NA | CAWGAVNEQFF | TGTGCCTGGGGTGCAGTTAATGAGCAGTTCTTC
TRBJ2-7 | 13 | TRBV15 | NA | NA | CATSRGGTYEQYF | TGTGCCACCAGCAGAGGGGGAACCTACGAGCAGTACTTC
TRBJ2-3 | 14 | TRBV25-1 | NA | NA | CASSDPTGTDTQYF | TGTGCCAGCAGTGACCCGACAGGCACAGATACGCAGTATTTT
TRBJ1-2 | 13 | TRBV14 | NA | NA | CASSQDRGYGYTF | TGTGCCAGCAGCCAAGACAGGGGCTATGGCTACACCTTC
TRBJ1-5 | 16 | TRBV7-9 | few | NA | CASSRGRGESNQPQHF | TGTGCCAGCAGCAGAGGGAGGGGCGAGAGCAATCAGCCCCAGCATTTT
TRBJ2-7 | 13 | TRBV5-6 | NA | NA | CASKKRTSYEQYF | TGTGCCAGCAAAAAGCGGACCTCCTACGAGCAGTACTTC
TRBJ2-7 | 13 | TRBV2 | NA | NA | CASKQDHSYEQYF | TGTGCCAGCAAACAGGACCACTCCTACGAGCAGTACTTC
TRBJ2-5 | 13 | TRBV29-1 | NA | TRBD2 | CSVELAGIKTQYF | TGCAGCGTTGAACTAGCGGGGATAAAGACCCAGTACTTC
TRBJ2-1 | 16 | TRBV4-1 | NA | TRBD2 | CASSQDTSGSSSEQFF | TGCGCCAGCAGCCAAGATACTAGCGGGAGCTCGAGTGAGCAGTTCTTC
TRBJ2-7 | 14 | TRBV4-3 | NA | NA | CASSQEVASYEQYF | TGCGCCAGCAGCCAAGAGGTGGCTTCCTACGAGCAGTACTTC
TRBJ1-3 | 14 | TRBV5-1 | NA | TRBD1 | CASSWDRTQNTIYF | TGCGCCAGCAGCTGGGACAGGACCCAAAACACCATATATTTT
TRBJ1-6 | 15 | TRBV14 | NA | NA | CASSQGQRYNSPLHF | TGTGCCAGCAGCCAAGGACAGAGATATAATTCACCCCTCCACTTT
TRBJ1-3 | 16 | TRBV7-2 | NA | NA | CASSLVGARSGNTIYF | TGTGCCAGCAGCTTAGTCGGGGCGCGCTCTGGAAACACCATATATTTT
TRBJ2-7 | 13 | TRBV2 | NA | NA | CASSRGGQGVRYF | TGTGCCAGCAGTCGTGGGGGGCAAGGGGTAAGGTACTTC
TRBJ2-7 | 14 | TRBV27 | NA | NA | CASRPAGTLYEQYF | TGTGCCAGCAGACCGGCCGGTACCCTCTACGAGCAGTACTTC
TRBJ2-7 | 14 | TRBV6-5 | NA | NA | CASTKGPAAYEQYF | TGTGCCAGCACTAAGGGACCGGCTGCTTACGAGCAGTACTTC
TRBJ2-5 | 14 | TRBV9 | NA | TRBD1 | CASSVDRGYETQYF | TGTGCCAGCAGCGTAGACAGGGGCTACGAGACCCAGTACTTC
TRBJ1-1 | 16 | TRBV4-1 | once | TRBD1 | CASRPGTGSMNTEAFF | TGCGCCAGCAGGCCTGGGACAGGGAGCATGAACACTGAAGCTTTCTTT
TRBJ1-1 | 13 | TRBV11-3 | NA | TRBD1 | CASSHNRGTEAFF | TGTGCCAGCAGCCATAACAGGGGCACTGAAGCTTTCTTT
TRBJ2-2 | 16 | TRBV5-1 | NA | NA | CASSLVGGKNTGELFF | TGCGCCAGCAGCTTAGTTGGCGGGAAGAACACCGGGGAGCTGTTTTTT
TRBJ2-2 | 15 | TRBV2 | NA | TRBD2 | CASSVLAGSYGELFF | TGTGCCAGCAGTGTACTAGCGGGATCTTACGGGGAGCTGTTTTTT
TRBJ1-2 | 13 | TRBV27 | NA | NA | CASSWGSVGGYTF | TGTGCCAGCAGTTGGGGAAGTGTAGGGGGCTACACCTTC
TRBJ2-7 | 15 | TRBV28 | NA | NA | CASIPPRAGSYEQYF | TGTGCCAGCATACCTCCCCGGGCAGGCTCCTACGAGCAGTACTTC
TRBJ2-4 | 16 | TRBV12-5 | few | NA | CASGAGTALAKNIQYF | TGTGCTAGTGGTGCGGGGACGGCCCTAGCCAAAAACATTCAGTACTTC
TRBJ2-5 | 15 | TRBV15 | NA | NA | CATSREGGAVKTQYF | TGTGCCACCAGCAGAGAAGGGGGGGCCGTGAAGACCCAGTACTTC
TRBJ2-3 | 15 | TRBV19 | NA | NA | CASSRVGGSTDTQYF | TGTGCCAGTAGTAGGGTAGGCGGAAGCACAGATACGCAGTATTTT
TRBJ2-7 | 14 | TRBV19 | once | NA | CVKQRRGRHYEQYF | TGTGTCAAACAACGACGCGGGCGCCACTACGAGCAGTACTTC
TRBJ2-7 | 13 | TRBV18 | NA | NA | CASSPLILNEQYF | TGTGCCAGCTCACCACTTATTCTGAACGAGCAGTACTTC
TRBJ2-3 | 14 | TRBV15 | NA | TRBD1 | CATSRGGGADTQYF | TGTGCCACCAGCAGAGGAGGGGGCGCAGATACGCAGTATTTT
TRBJ1-4 | 14 | TRBV6-6 | NA | NA | CASISEGTNEKLFF | TGTGCCAGCATATCGGAGGGAACTAATGAAAAACTGTTTTTT
TRBJ2-7 | 14 | TRBV10-2 | NA | NA | CASYRGSATYEQYF | TGCGCCAGCTATAGGGGGAGCGCGACCTACGAGCAGTACTTC
TRBJ1-2 | 16 | TRBV28 | NA | TRBD1 | CASSLTPGQQNYGYTF | TGTGCCAGCAGTTTAACTCCGGGACAGCAAAACTATGGCTACACCTTC
TRBJ1-6 | 13 | TRBV5-5 | NA | NA | CASIRDENSPLHF | TGTGCCAGCATCCGGGACGAAAATTCACCCCTCCACTTT
TRBJ2-7 | 15 | TRBV5-1 | NA | NA | CASSLAQVPSYEQYF | TGCGCCAGCAGCTTGGCCCAGGTTCCCTCCTACGAGCAGTACTTC
TRBJ2-1 | 14 | TRBV29-1 | NA | TRBD1 | CSVGDRGIVYEQFF | TGCAGCGTAGGGGACAGGGGAATTGTCTATGAGCAGTTCTTC
TRBJ2-5 | 15 | TRBV7-9 | few | TRBD1 | CASSPGTGGQETQYF | TGTGCCAGCAGCCCGGGGACAGGGGGGCAAGAGACCCAGTACTTC
TRBJ2-7 | 11 | TRBV10-2 | NA | NA | CASSPALGQYF | TGCGCCAGCAGCCCTGCCTTGGGGCAGTACTTC
TRBJ1-6 | 14 | TRBV18 | NA | NA | CASSPGQYNSPLHF | TGTGCCAGCTCACCGGGACAATATAATTCACCCCTCCACTTT
TRBJ2-7 | 15 | TRBV4-1 | once | NA | CASSQGAASSYEQYF | TGCGCCAGCAGCCAAGGAGCAGCCAGCTCCTACGAGCAGTACTTC